The rows below give T cell receptor beta chains drawn from one sample of a study of cytomegalovirus exposure and HLA in healthy donors. Sequencing was performed with immunoSEQ multiplex PCR; in TCRdb, only in-frame clones are kept and a portion is missing. Among 100,000 to 150,000 clones listed, over 60% were seen once. Material: PBMCs. Source of these receptors: a woman aged 60 to 75 in good health and CMV-seropositive. Each CDR3 is given with its conserved first and last residue. The D gene is left open where the match is weak. Clone size is not always given. Where it is, it says once, few, many or a class for expanded clones.

D | size | J | V | CDR3 | DNA
TRBD1 | NA | TRBJ1-5 | TRBV30 | CAWSGNPGQGQPQHF | TGTGCCTGGAGTGGCAATCCGGGACAGGGTCAGCCCCAGCATTTT
NA | NA | TRBJ1-2 | TRBV28 | CASSLRRGLGYTF | TGTGCCAGCAGTTTGAGGCGGGGTCTTGGCTACACCTTC
TRBD1 | NA | TRBJ1-1 | TRBV11-1 | CASSLNRGVNTEAFF | TGTGCCAGCAGCTTAAACAGGGGCGTGAACACTGAAGCTTTCTTT
TRBD2 | NA | TRBJ2-7 | TRBV4-2 | CASSQRGAIAGDVDEQYF | TGTGCCAGCAGCCAGCGGGGGGCAATAGCGGGAGATGTCGACGAGCAGTACTTC
TRBD2 | NA | TRBJ2-1 | TRBV9 | CASSGTGGHVGHEQFF | TGTGCCAGCAGCGGGACGGGGGGGCATGTAGGCCATGAGCAGTTCTTC
NA | NA | TRBJ1-6 | TRBV6-1 | CASRRGAGDSPLHF | TGTGCCAGCCGCCGCGGGGCGGGAGATTCACCCCTCCACTTT
NA | NA | TRBJ1-5 | TRBV7-2 | CASSPRTEQPQHF | TGTGCCAGCAGCCCCCGGACAGAACAGCCCCAGCATTTT
NA | NA | TRBJ2-1 | TRBV9 | CASSATPGRTNNEQFF | TGTGCCAGCAGCGCGACCCCTGGGCGGACTAACAATGAGCAGTTCTTC
NA | few | TRBJ2-2 | TRBV19 | CASSTPDRHTGELFF | TGTGCCAGTAGTACTCCCGACAGACACACCGGGGAGCTGTTTTTT
TRBD2 | NA | TRBJ2-7 | TRBV5-1 | CASTPRAPLPGLSYEQYF | TGCGCCAGCACCCCGCGGGCCCCACTACCGGGACTATCCTACGAGCAGTACTTC
NA | NA | TRBJ2-1 | TRBV30 | CAWSVQSTWLQFF | TGTGCCTGGAGTGTACAGTCGACCTGGTTGCAGTTCTTC
NA | NA | TRBJ1-2 | TRBV13 | CASSETYRANNYGYTF | TGTGCCAGCAGCGAAACCTACAGAGCCAATAACTATGGCTACACCTTC
NA | few | TRBJ1-4 | TRBV6-5 | CASRFAAGGGEKLFF | TGTGCCAGCAGATTCGCGGCGGGGGGTGGTGAAAAACTGTTTTTT
NA | NA | TRBJ1-1 | TRBV4-1 | CASSQVGQIPSFF | TGCGCCAGCAGCCAAGTCGGACAGATCCCTTCTTTCTTT
NA | NA | TRBJ1-1 | TRBV19 | CASRRERSGTEAFF | TGTGCCAGTCGTAGGGAGCGAAGTGGGACTGAAGCTTTCTTT
NA | NA | TRBJ2-1 | TRBV10-3 | CAISSGYNEQFF | TGTGCCATCTCTTCGGGGTACAATGAGCAGTTCTTC
TRBD2 | NA | TRBJ2-5 | TRBV19 | CASKVSGRAAETQYF | TGTGCCAGTAAGGTCAGCGGGAGGGCCGCAGAGACCCAGTACTTC
TRBD1 | NA | TRBJ2-1 | TRBV28 | CASSPTGGQTRNEQFF | TGTGCCAGCAGTCCTACAGGGGGTCAAACGAGAAATGAGCAGTTCTTC
TRBD1 | NA | TRBJ2-2 | TRBV2 | CASKGTGGAGELFF | TGTGCCAGCAAGGGGACAGGGGGGGCCGGGGAGCTGTTTTTT
NA | NA | TRBJ2-4 | TRBV6-5 | CASSYSTGSKNIQYF | TGTGCCAGCAGTTACTCGACTGGGTCCAAAAACATTCAGTACTTC
NA | NA | TRBJ1-1 | TRBV10-1 | CASSGPQRTTEAFF | TGCGCCAGCAGTGGACCACAGAGAACAACTGAAGCTTTCTTT
NA | NA | TRBJ2-3 | TRBV7-2 | CASSPLGPQYF | TGTGCCAGCAGCCCACTAGGTCCGCAGTATTTT
NA | NA | TRBJ2-3 | TRBV5-1 | CASSLDWAGSDTQYF | TGCGCCAGCAGCTTGGACTGGGCAGGGTCAGATACGCAGTATTTT
TRBD1 | NA | TRBJ2-5 | TRBV6-1 | CASSAGTGVTETQYF | TGTGCCAGCAGTGCCGGGACAGGGGTAACAGAGACCCAGTACTTC
TRBD1 | few | TRBJ2-5 | TRBV7-2 | CASSPRTGAWETQYF | TGTGCCAGCAGCCCCAGGACAGGAGCCTGGGAGACCCAGTACTTC
NA | NA | TRBJ1-2 | TRBV4-2 | CASSQDRRYYGYTF | TGTGCCAGCAGCCAAGATCGCAGGTACTATGGCTACACCTTC
TRBD2 | NA | TRBJ2-5 | TRBV30 | CACSSGQETQYF | TGTGCCTGTTCTAGCGGCCAAGAGACCCAGTACTTC
NA | NA | TRBJ1-2 | TRBV7-9 | CASSLPTGNGYTF | TGTGCCAGCAGCTTACCAACAGGGAACGGCTACACCTTC
TRBD2 | NA | TRBJ2-5 | TRBV7-9 | CASSLGSGGTRLGTQYF | TGTGCCAGCAGCTTAGGTAGCGGGGGGACCCGACTTGGGACCCAGTACTTC
NA | NA | TRBJ2-7 | TRBV7-2 | CASSLAQSSYEQYF | TGTGCCAGCAGCTTAGCACAGAGCTCCTACGAGCAGTACTTC
NA | NA | TRBJ1-5 | TRBV29-1 | CSATPQGGQPQHF | TGCAGCGCCACGCCGCAGGGAGGACAGCCCCAGCATTTT
TRBD1 | NA | TRBJ1-1 | TRBV5-1 | CASSLYWTGGFDTEAFF | TGCGCCAGCAGCTTGTATTGGACAGGGGGATTTGACACTGAAGCTTTCTTT
NA | NA | TRBJ2-3 | TRBV11-2 | CASSLGLTDTQYF | TGTGCCAGCAGCTTAGGGCTCACAGATACGCAGTATTTT
NA | few | TRBJ1-1 | TRBV4-2 | CASSQARISEAFF | TGTGCCAGCAGCCAAGCGAGGATCTCTGAGGCTTTCTTT
NA | NA | TRBJ2-5 | TRBV5-6 | CASSLVGLAKETQYF | TGTGCCAGCAGCTTGGTTGGGCTAGCAAAAGAGACCCAGTACTTC
NA | NA | TRBJ1-1 | TRBV9 | CASSVVPQNTEASF | TGTGCCAGCAGCGTAGTCCCACAGAACACTGAAGCTTCCTTT
NA | NA | TRBJ2-7 | TRBV5-6 | CASSLLVLAAGEQYF | TGTGCCAGCAGCTTGCTGGTTCTAGCCGCGGGGGAGCAGTACTTC
NA | NA | TRBJ1-2 | TRBV6-1 | CASSDYAGYTF | TGTGCCAGCAGTGACTACGCTGGCTACACCTTC
TRBD1 | NA | TRBJ1-2 | TRBV4-2 | CASSQDRDSTVVAYGYTF | TGTGCCAGCAGCCAAGATAGGGACAGCACGGTCGTTGCTTATGGCTACACCTTC
NA | NA | TRBJ1-2 | TRBV4-1 | CASSQPRQALGGYTF | TGCGCCAGCAGCCAACCCAGACAGGCCCTCGGGGGCTACACCTTC
TRBD2 | NA | TRBJ2-3 | TRBV7-7 | CASSLLAGGVPSSDTQYF | TGTGCCAGCAGCTTACTAGCGGGAGGGGTTCCCAGCTCAGATACGCAGTATTTT
TRBD2 | NA | TRBJ2-5 | TRBV7-9 | CASSSGLAGGPQETQYF | TGTGCCAGCAGCTCGGGACTAGCGGGGGGGCCCCAAGAGACCCAGTACTTC
NA | NA | TRBJ1-5 | TRBV21-1 | CASTPVGEGNQPQHF | NA
NA | NA | TRBJ1-5 | TRBV21-1 | CASSTRQGRNQPQHF | TGTGCCAGCAGCACTCGACAGGGGAGGAATCAGCCCCAGCATTTT
NA | NA | TRBJ2-1 | TRBV7-9 | CASSPYSLRGEQFF | TGTGCCAGCAGCCCCTATAGCCTCCGGGGGGAGCAGTTCTTC
TRBD2 | few | TRBJ2-5 | TRBV28 | CASSIRGLDQETQYF | TGTGCCAGCAGTATCAGAGGACTAGACCAAGAGACCCAGTACTTC
NA | NA | TRBJ2-1 | TRBV12-5 | CASGLLRGEIEQFF | TGTGCTAGTGGTTTGTTGCGGGGTGAGATTGAGCAGTTCTTC
NA | once | TRBJ2-5 | TRBV7-2 | CASSTLHVQGRETQYF | TGTGCCAGCAGCACACTCCACGTACAGGGTAGGGAGACCCAGTACTTC
NA | NA | TRBJ2-5 | TRBV13 | CASSQSAGGPGETQYF | TGTGCCAGCAGCCAATCGGCCGGGGGACCAGGAGAGACCCAGTACTTC
NA | few | TRBJ1-3 | TRBV10-3 | CAINEASGNTIYF | TGTGCCATCAATGAAGCGTCTGGAAACACCATATATTTT
NA | NA | TRBJ1-1 | TRBV27 | CASSLRMGNTEAFF | TGTGCCAGCAGTTTGCGGATGGGGAACACTGAAGCTTTCTTT
TRBD2 | NA | TRBJ2-2 | TRBV2 | CASSELAGVNTGELFF | TGTGCCAGCAGTGAACTAGCGGGGGTGAACACCGGGGAGCTGTTTTTT
NA | few | TRBJ2-7 | TRBV7-2 | CASSLPPSRRHDEQYF | TGTGCCAGCAGCTTACCCCCTAGCAGACGCCACGACGAGCAGTACTTC